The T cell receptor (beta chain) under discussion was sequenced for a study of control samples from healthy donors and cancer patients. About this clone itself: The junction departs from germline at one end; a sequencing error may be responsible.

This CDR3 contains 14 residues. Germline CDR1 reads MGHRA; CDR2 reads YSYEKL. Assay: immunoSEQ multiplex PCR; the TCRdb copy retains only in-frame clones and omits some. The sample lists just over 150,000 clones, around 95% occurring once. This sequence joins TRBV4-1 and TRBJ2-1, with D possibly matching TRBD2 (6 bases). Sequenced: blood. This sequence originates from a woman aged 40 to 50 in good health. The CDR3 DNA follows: TGCGCCAGCAGCCGGACGGGACTCGACAATGAGCGGTTCTTC. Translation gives CASSRTGLDNERFF.